A selection of T cell receptor beta chains follows, all from one sample in a study of graft-versus-host responses after intestinal transplantation. Repertoires were generated with immunoSEQ multiplex PCR, while TCRdb's copy carries only in-frame clones and drops some. The table records approximately 100,000 clones, approximately 93% of them present only once. No cognate antigen is known for these TCRs. The sequencing here drew on unstimulated CD8+ T cells sorted from spleen or lymph node cells, taken before intestinal transplant. These receptors all come from a human donor who received an intestinal transplant. Each CDR3 is given with its conserved first and last residue. The order of the fields is V gene, clone size, J gene, D gene, CDR3 protein, CDR3 DNA. D genes are given only for firm matches. Clone size is given for some rows only: seen once, a few or many times, or a class if the clone is expanded.

V gene: TRBV7-9; clone size: .; J gene: TRBJ1-1; D gene: .; CDR3 protein: CASSAARNTEAFF; CDR3 DNA: TGTGCCAGCAGCGCAGCCAGGAACACTGAAGCTTTCTTT
V gene: TRBV4-1; clone size: once; J gene: TRBJ2-7; D gene: .; CDR3 protein: CASSPERQVYEQYF; CDR3 DNA: TGCGCCAGCAGCCCAGAGAGACAGGTCTACGAGCAGTACTTC
V gene: TRBV5-1; clone size: .; J gene: TRBJ1-4; D gene: .; CDR3 protein: CASSPNLLNEKLFF; CDR3 DNA: TGCGCCAGCAGCCCAAACCTTCTTAATGAAAAACTGTTTTTT
V gene: TRBV11-2; clone size: .; J gene: TRBJ1-1; D gene: TRBD1; CDR3 protein: CASSPRPGQTMNTEAFF; CDR3 DNA: TGTGCCAGCAGCCCCCGACCGGGACAGACCATGAACACTGAAGCTTTCTTT
V gene: TRBV6-5; clone size: .; J gene: TRBJ2-2; D gene: .; CDR3 protein: CASSAGTNTGELFF; CDR3 DNA: TGTGCCAGCAGCGCCGGGACTAACACCGGGGAGCTGTTTTTT
V gene: TRBV6-1; clone size: .; J gene: TRBJ1-5; D gene: TRBD1; CDR3 protein: CASSDPGQGVYSNQPQHF; CDR3 DNA: TGTGCCAGCAGTGATCCGGGACAGGGCGTCTATAGCAATCAGCCCCAGCATTTT
V gene: TRBV7-6; clone size: .; J gene: TRBJ2-2; D gene: .; CDR3 protein: CATVLSGELFF; CDR3 DNA: TGTGCCACCGTTTTATCCGGGGAGCTGTTTTTT
V gene: TRBV5-6; clone size: .; J gene: TRBJ2-3; D gene: .; CDR3 protein: CASSFLVTDTQYF; CDR3 DNA: TGTGCCAGCAGCTTTCTGGTCACAGATACGCAGTATTTT
V gene: TRBV13; clone size: .; J gene: TRBJ2-7; D gene: .; CDR3 protein: CASSLSQSYEQYF; CDR3 DNA: TGTGCCAGCAGCTTGTCCCAATCCTACGAGCAGTACTTC
V gene: TRBV19; clone size: .; J gene: TRBJ2-7; D gene: .; CDR3 protein: CASSDLGGEQYF; CDR3 DNA: TGTGCCAGTAGTGATCTGGGGGGCGAGCAGTACTTC
V gene: TRBV27; clone size: .; J gene: TRBJ2-7; D gene: TRBD1; CDR3 protein: CASSLYPGQGMGEQYF; CDR3 DNA: TGTGCCAGCAGTTTATACCCGGGACAGGGAATGGGGGAGCAGTACTTC
V gene: TRBV6-4; clone size: .; J gene: TRBJ2-1; D gene: .; CDR3 protein: CASSDSRDSYNEQFF; CDR3 DNA: TGTGCCAGCAGTGACTCGAGGGACTCCTACAATGAGCAGTTCTTC
V gene: TRBV6-1; clone size: .; J gene: TRBJ2-3; D gene: .; CDR3 protein: CASSEEWLSTSTDTQYF; CDR3 DNA: TGTGCCAGCAGTGAAGAGTGGCTTTCTACTAGCACAGATACGCAGTATTTT
V gene: TRBV2; clone size: .; J gene: TRBJ2-2; D gene: .; CDR3 protein: CASSEAGAGFAGELFF; CDR3 DNA: TGTGCCAGCAGTGAAGCTGGGGCAGGGTTCGCCGGGGAGCTGTTTTTT
V gene: TRBV6-5; clone size: .; J gene: TRBJ2-3; D gene: .; CDR3 protein: CASSYTGPSDTQYF; CDR3 DNA: TGTGCCAGCAGTTACACGGGACCATCAGATACGCAGTATTTT
V gene: TRBV7-2; clone size: .; J gene: TRBJ2-1; D gene: TRBD2; CDR3 protein: CASSFGTKYNEQFF; CDR3 DNA: TGTGCCAGCAGCTTCGGGACTAAATACAATGAGCAGTTCTTC
V gene: TRBV7-8; clone size: .; J gene: TRBJ2-2; D gene: .; CDR3 protein: CASSISVPGELFF; CDR3 DNA: TGTGCCAGCAGCATAAGCGTCCCCGGGGAGCTGTTTTTT
V gene: TRBV25-1; clone size: .; J gene: TRBJ1-1; D gene: TRBD1; CDR3 protein: CASQTGTANTEAFF; CDR3 DNA: TGTGCCAGCCAGACAGGGACCGCGAACACTGAAGCTTTCTTT
V gene: TRBV5-8; clone size: once; J gene: TRBJ2-7; D gene: .; CDR3 protein: CASSFLVYVFGQGLGEQYF; CDR3 DNA: TGTGCCAGCAGCTTCTTGGTTTACGTGTTTGGGCAGGGGTTAGGCGAGCAGTACTTC
V gene: TRBV29-1; clone size: once; J gene: TRBJ2-1; D gene: .; CDR3 protein: CSVDGTRYNEQFF; CDR3 DNA: TGCAGCGTCGACGGGACAAGATACAATGAGCAGTTCTTC
V gene: TRBV7-2; clone size: few; J gene: TRBJ2-1; D gene: .; CDR3 protein: CASSLIRDSYNEQFF; CDR3 DNA: TGTGCCAGCAGCTTAATAAGGGACTCCTACAATGAGCAGTTCTTC
V gene: TRBV19; clone size: .; J gene: TRBJ2-3; D gene: TRBD2; CDR3 protein: CASSAGGAYTDTQYF; CDR3 DNA: TGTGCCAGTAGTGCGGGGGGGGCTTACACAGATACGCAGTATTTT
V gene: TRBV2; clone size: .; J gene: TRBJ1-2; D gene: .; CDR3 protein: CASRSPERASSYGYTF; CDR3 DNA: TGTGCCAGCAGGTCCCCCGAACGGGCCTCTTCATATGGCTACACCTTC
V gene: TRBV7-9; clone size: .; J gene: TRBJ1-2; D gene: TRBD1; CDR3 protein: CASSPRQGNYGYTF; CDR3 DNA: TGTGCCAGCAGCCCAAGACAGGGCAACTATGGCTACACCTTC
V gene: TRBV2; clone size: .; J gene: TRBJ1-2; D gene: .; CDR3 protein: CASRGPLNYGYTF; CDR3 DNA: TGTGCCAGCAGGGGACCTCTAAACTATGGCTACACCTTC
V gene: TRBV6-1; clone size: once; J gene: TRBJ1-3; D gene: .; CDR3 protein: CASSEMDRSSGNTIYF; CDR3 DNA: TGTGCCAGCAGTGAAATGGACAGAAGCTCTGGAAACACCATATATTTT
V gene: TRBV4-1; clone size: .; J gene: TRBJ2-1; D gene: .; CDR3 protein: CASSQVWDFGNEQFF; CDR3 DNA: TGCGCCAGCAGCCAAGTTTGGGACTTTGGTAATGAGCAGTTCTTC
V gene: TRBV4-1; clone size: .; J gene: TRBJ2-3; D gene: TRBD1; CDR3 protein: CASSQAPGQEQYF; CDR3 DNA: TGCGCCAGCAGCCAAGCCCCGGGACAGGAGCAGTATTTT
V gene: TRBV10-3; clone size: .; J gene: TRBJ1-5; D gene: .; CDR3 protein: CAISEGHSNQPQHF; CDR3 DNA: TGTGCCATCAGTGAAGGGCATAGCAATCAGCCCCAGCATTTT
V gene: TRBV25-1; clone size: .; J gene: TRBJ2-7; D gene: .; CDR3 protein: CASSTTRGEQYF; CDR3 DNA: TGTGCCAGCTCGACTACACGCGGAGAGCAGTACTTC
V gene: TRBV30; clone size: .; J gene: TRBJ2-5; D gene: .; CDR3 protein: CAWKGGAVETQYF; CDR3 DNA: TGTGCCTGGAAGGGGGGAGCCGTAGAGACCCAGTACTTC
V gene: TRBV11-2; clone size: .; J gene: TRBJ1-1; D gene: .; CDR3 protein: CASSSHIYSEVNTEAFF; CDR3 DNA: TGTGCCAGCAGCTCCCATATCTATTCGGAGGTGAACACTGAAGCTTTCTTT
V gene: TRBV4-1; clone size: .; J gene: TRBJ1-1; D gene: TRBD1; CDR3 protein: CASSQGGRQGLGNTEAFF; CDR3 DNA: TGCGCCAGCAGCCAGGGGGGCCGACAGGGGCTCGGGAACACTGAAGCTTTCTTT
V gene: TRBV2; clone size: .; J gene: TRBJ2-3; D gene: .; CDR3 protein: CASSEASTDTQYF; CDR3 DNA: TGTGCCAGCAGTGAAGCTAGCACAGATACGCAGTATTTT
V gene: TRBV4-1; clone size: once; J gene: TRBJ1-1; D gene: .; CDR3 protein: CASSLTGREAFF; CDR3 DNA: TGCGCCAGCAGCCTGACGGGCAGAGAAGCTTTCTTT
V gene: TRBV11-2; clone size: .; J gene: TRBJ1-5; D gene: .; CDR3 protein: CASSLGDSSNQPQHF; CDR3 DNA: TGTGCCAGCAGCTTAGGAGACAGTAGCAATCAGCCCCAGCATTTT
V gene: TRBV7-9; clone size: .; J gene: TRBJ1-1; D gene: .; CDR3 protein: CAAVGITEAFF; CDR3 DNA: TGTGCCGCGGTCGGGATCACTGAAGCTTTCTTT
V gene: TRBV2; clone size: .; J gene: TRBJ2-1; D gene: TRBD1; CDR3 protein: CASSGTGPYNEQFF; CDR3 DNA: TGTGCCAGCAGTGGGACAGGGCCCTACAATGAGCAGTTCTTC
V gene: TRBV27; clone size: .; J gene: TRBJ1-2; D gene: .; CDR3 protein: CASSLSVVGYGYTF; CDR3 DNA: TGTGCCAGCAGTTTATCTGTGGTCGGCTATGGCTACACCTTC
V gene: TRBV11-1; clone size: .; J gene: TRBJ1-1; D gene: TRBD1; CDR3 protein: CASSLEDRGNLNTEAFF; CDR3 DNA: TGTGCCAGCAGCTTAGAGGACAGGGGAAACTTGAACACTGAAGCTTTCTTT
V gene: TRBV4-1; clone size: .; J gene: TRBJ2-7; D gene: TRBD1; CDR3 protein: CASSQDRTGVVREQYF; CDR3 DNA: TGCGCCAGCAGCCAAGATCGGACAGGGGTTGTTAGGGAGCAGTACTTC
V gene: TRBV5-1; clone size: .; J gene: TRBJ2-5; D gene: .; CDR3 protein: CASSLTGTQYF; CDR3 DNA: TGCGCCAGCAGCTTGACTGGGACCCAGTACTTC
V gene: TRBV21-1; clone size: .; J gene: TRBJ2-3; D gene: .; CDR3 protein: CASSRAKFSTDTQYF; CDR3 DNA: TGTGCCAGCAGCAGAGCGAAATTTAGCACAGATACGCAGTATTTT
V gene: TRBV5-6; clone size: once; J gene: TRBJ1-1; D gene: .; CDR3 protein: CASSALAVATEAFF; CDR3 DNA: TGTGCCAGCAGCGCCTTAGCGGTCGCAACTGAAGCTTTCTTT
V gene: TRBV9; clone size: .; J gene: TRBJ2-3; D gene: .; CDR3 protein: CASSGRESTDTQYF; CDR3 DNA: TGTGCCAGCAGCGGGCGGGAAAGCACAGATACGCAGTATTTT
V gene: TRBV11-2; clone size: .; J gene: TRBJ2-2; D gene: .; CDR3 protein: CASSLFGVPMGNTGELFF; CDR3 DNA: TGTGCCAGCAGCTTATTCGGAGTCCCGATGGGGAACACCGGGGAGCTGTTTTTT
V gene: TRBV25-1; clone size: .; J gene: TRBJ1-1; D gene: .; CDR3 protein: CASSETEWGNTEAFF; CDR3 DNA: TGTGCCAGCAGTGAAACAGAGTGGGGGAACACTGAAGCTTTCTTT
V gene: TRBV7-9; clone size: .; J gene: TRBJ1-1; D gene: TRBD1; CDR3 protein: CASSSHDRGPDTEAFF; CDR3 DNA: TGTGCCAGCAGCTCACACGACAGGGGGCCGGACACTGAAGCTTTCTTT
V gene: TRBV9; clone size: .; J gene: TRBJ2-5; D gene: TRBD1; CDR3 protein: CASSAPGQGGETQYF; CDR3 DNA: TGTGCCAGCAGCGCCCCGGGACAGGGAGGAGAGACCCAGTACTTC
V gene: TRBV7-9; clone size: .; J gene: TRBJ1-1; D gene: .; CDR3 protein: CASRFQGFEAFF; CDR3 DNA: TGTGCCAGCAGATTTCAGGGTTTTGAAGCTTTCTTT
V gene: TRBV4-1; clone size: .; J gene: TRBJ1-5; D gene: .; CDR3 protein: CASSQEEDGLNQPQHF; CDR3 DNA: TGCGCCAGCAGCCAAGAAGAGGACGGACTCAATCAGCCCCAGCATTTT
V gene: TRBV7-6; clone size: .; J gene: TRBJ1-4; D gene: .; CDR3 protein: CASSPRQGDEKLFF; CDR3 DNA: TGTGCCAGCAGTCCGAGACAAGGGGATGAAAAACTGTTTTTT